This entry concerns a single T cell receptor (beta chain). Its antigen is as yet unknown. The sample originates from a study of beta chain features in type 1 diabetes. Findings of the study overall: Researchers report that Type 1 diabetes patients had moderately but significantly shorter TCRB CDR3s across all four CD4+ subsets.

V was trimmed by 8 bases and J by 1 base, leaving 21 bases between them. Germline CDR1 is SGHAT and CDR2 is FQNNGV. CDR3 size: 16 residues. The authors reverse transcribed all of the isolated RNA, so sequencing captured expressed TCRB transcripts. Assay used: immunoSEQ multiplex PCR; TCRdb lists only in-frame clones, some missing. This table has 160,000 or so clones, over 55% appearing once. The chain uses TRBV11-2 and TRBJ2-7, with D perhaps matching TRBD2 (6 bases). Sequencing was performed on naive CD4+ T cells from blood. The source is a man aged 25 to 40 with type 1 diabetes. The CDR3 loop is CASRWGSGTRSYEQYF. DNA for the CDR3: TGTGCCAGCCGCTGGGGGTCCGGGACTCGATCCTACGAGCAGTACTTC.